These 31 T cell receptor beta chains were sequenced from one sample in a study of blood T cell repertoires in COVID-19 (dated by TCRdb to about 2020). Library preparation employed the immunoSEQ multiplex PCR assay. The clones in this table, taken by TCRdb from immuneACCESS, are in-frame only. Not every clone is retained; where verified, under half of the shortfall comes from an unresolved V gene, and the cause of the rest is unknown. The sample includes over 600,000 clones, with 85% to 90% observed a single time. The top ten constitute over 0.2% of the sample. The sample taken for sequencing was peripheral blood. All receptors derive from a woman aged 18-30 years with acute or convalescent COVID-19.

With regard to this clone: This sample includes further DNA sequences coding for the same CDR3. The chain uses TRBV28 and TRBJ1-5; maybe TRBD1 (6 bases). The CDR3 contains 14 residues. Trimming took off 5 bases at V and 3 bases at J, with 11 bases between the two ends. CDR1 and CDR2 from the germline V gene are MDHEN and SYDVKM. The chain's CDR3 is CASSLRGSNQPQHF. CDR3 coding DNA: TGTGCCAGCAGTCTCAGGGGTTCCAATCAGCCCCAGCATTTT.

The rearrangement joins TRBV4-3 to TRBJ1-3; maybe TRBD1 (6 bases). Between the trimmed V and J ends, which lost 0 bases and 5 bases, there was a span of 17 bases. The CDR3 extends over 17 amino acids. CDR1 and CDR2 (germline): LGHNA, YSLEER. The CDR3 DNA sequence: TGCGCCAGCAGCCAAGATCGTTACGGGACAATGCGAAACACCATATATTTT. Translating gives CASSQDRYGTMRNTIYF.

The chain carries TRBV29-1 and TRBJ1-5; TRBD1 might be the D (6 bases). CDR3 length: 18 amino acids. The germline V gene has CDR1 SQVTM and CDR2 ANQGSEA. Trimming removed 0 bases from V and 3 bases from J, with 21 bases in between. The CDR3 loop reads CSVEDLRGHPEPNQPQHF. CDR3 nucleotide sequence: TGCAGCGTTGAAGATCTAAGGGGACATCCTGAACCCAATCAGCCCCAGCATTTT.

This sequence joins TRBV19 and TRBJ2-7; D not resolved. CDR1 is LNHDA, CDR2 SQIVND, per germline (reference sequence). V lost 9 bases and J 3 bases, leaving 12 bases between the germline ends. CDR3 length equals 12 residues. The CDR3 nucleotides are TGTGCCAGCACCAGCGAGCACTACGAGCAGTACTTC. It specifies CASTSEHYEQYF.

The chain recombines TRBV18 with TRBJ1-1, with 10 nucleotides matching TRBD1. Germline V CDR1 and CDR2: KGHSH, LQKENI. This CDR3 region has 16 residues. With V trimmed by 5 bases and J by 1 base, 7 bases remained unmatched. The CDR3 DNA is TGTGCCAGCTCATCGACAGGGGGCGGCCGGAACACTGAAGCTTTCTTT. This codes for CASSSTGGGRNTEAFF.

The V gene is TRBV7-3, the J gene TRBJ2-2, with 8 bases aligning to TRBD1. The CDR3 runs 13 residues. V shed 5 bases, J shed 6 bases, and the junction held 2 bases outside the gene matches. Germline V gene data show CDR1 as SGHTA and CDR2 as FQGTGA. CDR3: CASSPQGAGELFF. CDR3 nucleotide sequence: TGTGCCAGCAGCCCACAGGGGGCCGGGGAGCTGTTTTTT.

This clone has only a few counts. The V and J genes are TRBV7-9 and TRBJ1-1; TRBD1 might be the D (6 bases). V was trimmed by 4 bases and J by 9 bases, leaving 12 bases between them. Germline V gene sequence: CDR1 SEHNR, CDR2 FQNEAQ (reference sequence). This CDR3 spans 12 amino acids. CDR3 nucleotide sequence: TGTGCCAGCAGCTCACAGGGTTTTAAAGCTTTCTTT. Its translation: CASSSQGFKAFF.

The gene calls are TRBV18 and TRBJ2-3; a weak D match, TRBD2 (5 bases). Germline values: CDR1 KGHSH, CDR2 LQKENI. The CDR3 is 16 amino acids. V lost 4 bases and J 5 bases, leaving 19 bases between the germline ends. CDR3 in amino acids: CASSLYSPGNGDTQYF. The CDR3 DNA is TGTGCCAGCTCACTCTACTCTCCGGGGAATGGAGATACGCAGTATTTT.

The chain employs TRBV29-1 and TRBJ1-2; TRBD1 matches 11 bases. CDR1 SQVTM and CDR2 ANQGSEA come from the germline V gene. CDR3 size: 15 residues. The V gene end was trimmed by 4 bases and the J gene end by 7 bases; junction bases not matched to a gene: 11. CDR3 in DNA: TGCAGCGTTGGGGAACCAGGACAGGGGGCAGGTGGCTACACCTTC. Translated, it gives CSVGEPGQGAGGYTF.

This chain uses TRBV24-1 with TRBJ1-3; 9 bases line up with TRBD1. The V segment lost 3 bases and the J segment 5 bases; nucleotides outside the gene matches: 7. The CDR3 covers 16 residues. Germline V gives CDR1 KGHDR, CDR2 SFDVKD. The CDR3 DNA reads as TGTGCCACCAGTGATACAGGGGGCGCCGATAGAAACACCATATATTTT. As protein: CATSDTGGADRNTIYF.

The J gene is TRBJ2-3, the V gene TRBV15, with TRBD2 identical over 13 bases. Germline V gene lookup returns CDR1 LNHNV and CDR2 YYDKDF (reference sequence). The CDR3 has 17 amino acids. The J segment lost 10 bases and the V segment lost 0 bases, leaving 10 bases of the junction unmatched. For the CDR3, the DNA is TGTGCCACCAGCAGAGACCATACTAGCGGGGGGGCAATAGCGCAGTATTTT. It specifies CATSRDHTSGGAIAQYF.

The CDR3 coding sequence is TGCAGTGCCCACACAGATACGCAGTATTTT. Translating gives CSAHTDTQYF. This chain joins TRBV20-1 and TRBJ2-3; the D is unclear. CDR1 is DFQATT, CDR2 SNEGSKA, per germline (reference sequence). V was shortened by 6 bases and J by 2 bases, with 3 bases between the two germline ends. CDR3 length equals 10 residues.

The rearrangement uses TRBV2 and TRBJ2-7; the match to TRBD2 covers 10 bases. The V and J ends lost 5 bases and 4 bases, in that order; junction bases with no gene match: 8. The CDR3 length is 15 residues. Germline V gene lookup returns CDR1 SNHLY and CDR2 FYNNEI. The CDR3 DNA is TGTGCCAGCAGTCCCGTAGGTAGCGGGGGGTACGAGCAGTACTTC. It translates to CASSPVGSGGYEQYF.

In this sample, this clone turned up once. J is TRBJ1-5 and V is TRBV21-1; the table gives TRBD1 as D, unverified against the DNA. TRBV21-1 is recorded as a pseudogene. This CDR3 region has 15 residues. For the CDR3, the DNA is TGTGCCAGCATCTCGGACAGATATAGCAATCAGCCCCAGCATTTT. It translates to CASISDRYSNQPQHF.

This chain uses TRBV5-1 with TRBJ2-2, with 7 nucleotides matching TRBD2. Germline CDR1 SGHRS, CDR2 YFSETQ. This CDR3 is built from 16 residues. V shed 3 bases and J 5 bases; nucleotides not matched to a gene: 10. The CDR3 DNA is TGCGCCAGCAGCTGGGCCGGACTAGATAGTACCGGGGAGCTGTTTTTT. Translation gives CASSWAGLDSTGELFF.

The V gene is TRBV27, the J gene TRBJ1-1; no definite D call. Trimming pared 7 bases from V and 1 base from J, leaving 10 bases between. Germline CDR1 is MNHEY and CDR2 is SMNVEV (reference sequence). The CDR3 loop spans 13 amino acids. The chain's CDR3 is CASKLGGNTEAFF. In DNA, the CDR3 is TGTGCCAGCAAATTGGGAGGGAACACTGAAGCTTTCTTT.

This clone was seen just once. The genes are TRBV19 and TRBJ1-2; 7 nucleotides line up with TRBD1. CDR3 length: 15 amino acids. V gave up 0 bases and J gave up 2 bases; unmatched junction bases: 3. Germline values: CDR1 LNHDA, CDR2 SQIVND (reference sequence). The CDR3 region is CASSIDGTANYGYTF. The CDR3 DNA is TGTGCCAGTAGTATAGATGGGACAGCCAACTATGGCTACACCTTC.

The chain is built from TRBV30 and TRBJ1-1; no clear D. Germline-derived CDR1 and CDR2 are GTSNPN and SVGIG (reference sequence). The CDR3 has 12 amino acids. Trimming removed 0 bases from V and 5 bases from J, with 7 bases in between. This CDR3 is CAWSVQATEAFF. The CDR3 nucleotides read TGTGCCTGGAGTGTCCAGGCAACTGAAGCTTTCTTT.

CDR3 DNA: TGTGCCACCTCCCGGGTGGGGGGACAGTACCAAGAGACCCAGTACTTC. The encoded protein is CATSRVGGQYQETQYF. V usage is TRBV19 and J usage is TRBJ2-5; possible D gene TRBD1, 7 bases. There are 16 residues in the CDR3. From germline, CDR1 is LNHDA and CDR2 SQIVND (reference sequence). Trimming left V 10 bases short and J 0 bases short, with 21 bases between.

The chain uses TRBV19 and TRBJ1-2; the match to TRBD1 covers 11 bases. The length of the CDR3 is 15 residues. V lost 5 bases, J lost 8 bases, and 10 bases stayed unmatched. Germline values: CDR1 LNHDA, CDR2 SQIVND (reference sequence). This CDR3 is CASSFRDRGWNGYTF. CDR3 DNA: TGTGCCAGTAGTTTCCGGGACAGGGGGTGGAACGGCTACACCTTC. The complete variable domain, with remaining parts taken from reference TRBV19 and TRBJ1-2, reads DGGITQSPKYLFRKEGQNVTLSCEQNLNHDAMYWYRQDPGQGLRLIYYSQIVNDFQKGDIAEGYSVSREKKESFPLTVTSAQKNPTAFYLCASSFRDRGWNGYTFGSGTRLTVV.

The chain couples TRBV7-9 to TRBJ1-1; D gene ambiguous. The germline CDR1 and CDR2 sequences are SEHNR and FQNEAQ (reference sequence). The CDR3 runs 13 residues. Trimming pared 4 bases from V and 7 bases from J, leaving 13 bases between. CDR3 sequence (DNA): TGTGCCAGCAGCTCTTACGGTGGTAGTGAAGCTTTCTTT. Translation gives CASSSYGGSEAFF.

V is TRBV24-1 and J is TRBJ1-5, with D perhaps matching TRBD1 (5 bases). Germline V gene data show CDR1 as KGHDR and CDR2 as SFDVKD. CDR3 length: 14 amino acids. V shed 3 bases and J shed 11 bases, with 16 bases lying between them. The CDR3, as DNA: TGTGCCACCAGTGATACAGACAGCCGCGGGGCCCAGCATTTT. It encodes CATSDTDSRGAQHF.

The V and J genes are TRBV24-1 and TRBJ1-5, with D unresolved. Germline loops: CDR1 KGHDR, CDR2 SFDVKD. This CDR3 has 14 amino acids. Deletions cut 10 bases from V and 0 bases from J, with 12 bases between. The DNA of the CDR3 is TGTGCCACTTCGGTCGGCGGTAGCAATCAGCCCCAGCATTTT. It codes for CATSVGGSNQPQHF.

The chain has TRBV5-6 and TRBJ2-2; a possible D gene is TRBD2 (6 bases). The V gene's germline CDR1 is SGHDT and CDR2 YYEEEE. V was shortened by 0 bases and J by 4 bases, with 7 bases between the two germline ends. The CDR3 covers 14 residues. Here the CDR3 DNA reads TGTGCCAGCAGCTTGGTGGGGGGCACCGGGGAGCTGTTTTTT. Its protein product is CASSLVGGTGELFF.

This chain connects TRBV5-4 to TRBJ1-2, with D possibly being TRBD1 (5 bases). The germline V gene has CDR1 SGHNT and CDR2 YYREEE (reference sequence). The CDR3 contains 12 residues. V lost 2 bases, J lost 5 bases, and 7 bases lay in between. Here the CDR3 reads CASSFSGYGYTF. CDR3 nucleotides: TGTGCCAGCAGCTTTTCAGGGTATGGCTACACCTTC.

This chain links TRBV19 with TRBJ1-1; 7 positions agree with TRBD1. The CDR3 is made up of 14 amino acids. V dropped 5 bases and J dropped 3; count of bases not matched to a gene: 6. Germline V lookup: CDR1 LNHDA, CDR2 SQIVND (reference sequence). CDR3 sequence reads: CASSEGQPYTEAFF. The CDR3 DNA sequence: TGTGCCAGTAGTGAGGGACAGCCATACACTGAAGCTTTCTTT.

V and J are TRBV4-2 and TRBJ1-1; 7 bases are a match to TRBD1. Trimming cost V 8 bases and J 3 bases; bases outside gene matches: 9. There are 14 residues in the CDR3. Germline V gene sequence: CDR1 LGHNA, CDR2 YNFKEQ. The CDR3 DNA reads TGTGCCAGCGGTAGACAGGGCGCGGACACTGAAGCTTTCTTT. It specifies CASGRQGADTEAFF.

This chain connects TRBV21-1 to TRBJ2-5; the D call in the table, TRBD1, was not verified against the DNA. TRBV21-1 is tagged as a pseudogene. The CDR3 totals 17 residues. For the CDR3, the DNA is TGTGCCAGCAGCGTTATCTCCGGGACAGGGAACCAAGAGACCCAGTACTTC. This gives the protein CASSVISGTGNQETQYF.

V and J are TRBV18 and TRBJ2-7; 8 bases are a match to TRBD1. V shed 4 bases and J 3 bases; nucleotides not matched to a gene: 5. From germline, CDR1 is KGHSH and CDR2 LQKENI. The CDR3 is 14 amino acids. The CDR3 loop is CASSLLGQVYEQYF. The CDR3, as DNA: TGTGCCAGCTCACTATTGGGACAGGTCTACGAGCAGTACTTC. The full variable domain, rest sourced from reference TRBV18 and TRBJ2-7, is NAGVMQNPRHLVRRRGQEARLRCSPMKGHSHVYWYRQLPEEGLKFMVYLQKENIIDESGMPKERFSAEFPKEGPSILRIQQVVRGDSAAYFCASSLLGQVYEQYFGPGTRLTVT.

The DNA of the CDR3 is TGTGCCAGCAGTTCGGGACTTTACAATGAGCAGTTCTTC. The encoded protein is CASSSGLYNEQFF. This chain links TRBV6-5 with TRBJ2-1; possible D gene TRBD2, 6 bases. Germline-derived CDR1 and CDR2 are MNHEY and SVGAGI. The V gene lost 4 bases and the J gene lost 4 bases, with 8 bases spanning the gap. There are 13 residues in the CDR3.

The rearrangement joins TRBV11-2 to TRBJ1-2; 7 nucleotides match TRBD1. CDR3 length: 17 residues. Germline V CDR1 and CDR2: SGHAT, FQNNGV. The V gene end was trimmed by 1 base and the J gene end by 4 bases; junction bases not matched to a gene: 12. CDR3 region: CASSLAGGGLATYGYTF. The CDR3 DNA sequence: TGTGCCAGCAGCTTAGCTGGAGGGGGCCTTGCCACCTATGGCTACACCTTC.